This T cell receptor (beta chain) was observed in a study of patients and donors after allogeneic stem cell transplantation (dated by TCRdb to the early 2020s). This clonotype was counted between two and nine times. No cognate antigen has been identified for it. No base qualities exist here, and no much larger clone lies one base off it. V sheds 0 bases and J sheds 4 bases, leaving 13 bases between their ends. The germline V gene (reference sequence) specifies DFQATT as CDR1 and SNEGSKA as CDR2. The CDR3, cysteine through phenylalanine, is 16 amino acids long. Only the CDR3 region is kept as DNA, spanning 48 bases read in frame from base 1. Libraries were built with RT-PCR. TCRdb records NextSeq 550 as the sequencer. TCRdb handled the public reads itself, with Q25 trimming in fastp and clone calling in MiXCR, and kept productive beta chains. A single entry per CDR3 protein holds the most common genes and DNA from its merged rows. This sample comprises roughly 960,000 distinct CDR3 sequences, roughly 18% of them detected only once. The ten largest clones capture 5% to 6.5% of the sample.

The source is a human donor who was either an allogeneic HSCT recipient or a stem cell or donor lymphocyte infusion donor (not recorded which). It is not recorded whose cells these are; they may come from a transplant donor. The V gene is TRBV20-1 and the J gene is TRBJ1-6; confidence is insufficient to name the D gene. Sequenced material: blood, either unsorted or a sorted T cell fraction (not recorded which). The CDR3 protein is CSARDFGEGYNSPLHF. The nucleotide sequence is TGCAGTGCTAGAGATTTTGGGGAAGGTTATAATTCACCCCTCCACTTT.